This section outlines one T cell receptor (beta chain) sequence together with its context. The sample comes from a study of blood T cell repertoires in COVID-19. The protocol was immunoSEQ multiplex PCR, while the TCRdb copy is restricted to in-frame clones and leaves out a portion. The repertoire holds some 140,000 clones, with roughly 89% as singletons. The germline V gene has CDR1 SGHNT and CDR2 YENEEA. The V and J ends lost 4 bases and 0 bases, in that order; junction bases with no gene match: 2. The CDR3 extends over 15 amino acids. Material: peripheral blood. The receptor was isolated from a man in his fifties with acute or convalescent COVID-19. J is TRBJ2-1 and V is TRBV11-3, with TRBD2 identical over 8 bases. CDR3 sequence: CASSSSGSSYNEQFF. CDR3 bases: TGTGCCAGCAGCTCCAGCGGGAGCTCCTACAATGAGCAGTTCTTC.